This TCR beta chain was captured by sequencing in a study of cytomegalovirus exposure and HLA in healthy donors. Use of 60 Vbeta and 13 Jbeta primers characterized the PCR. The table came from immunoSEQ multiplex PCR; TCRdb's copy has only in-frame clones and leaves some out. The sample has around 180,000 clones, almost 85% seen once; the top ten hold roughly 5.2%. This clone was seen only once. The sample taken for sequencing was PBMCs. This clonotype was obtained from a girl aged 5-17 years in good health and CMV-seropositive.

CDR3 sequence reads: CASSFGPFEQFF. CDR3 DNA: TGTGCCAGCAGTTTTGGCCCCTTCGAGCAGTTCTTC. This sequence joins TRBV6-5 and TRBJ2-1; unclear D gene. CDR1 is MNHEY and CDR2 is SVGAGI in the germline V gene. V lost 4 bases to trimming and J lost 10 bases, with 11 bases between them. The CDR3 covers 12 residues.